This entry is about one T cell receptor (beta chain). No cognate antigen has been identified for it. The record has no base qualities; no much larger clone is one base away. The germline V gene (reference sequence) yields LNHNV for CDR1 and YYDKDF for CDR2. After removal of 10 bases from V and 7 bases from J, the junction retains 10 bases not matched to a gene. Inclusive of the bounding cysteine and phenylalanine, the CDR3 is 14 residues long. Only CDR3 DNA is held: 42 bases, read in frame from base 1. The sample is drawn from a study of graft-versus-host responses after intestinal transplantation (dated by TCRdb to the early 2020s). About the investigation overall: The transplants that recipients received were multivisceral, liver-intestinal, or isolated intestinal. Every recipient was given anti-thymocyte globulin induction, then maintenance tacrolimus and steroids for two to three years. Graft-versus-host and host-versus-graft alloreactive T cell clones were tracked in the graft, circulation and bone marrow after intestinal transplantation using bulk TCR-beta CDR3 sequencing. To identify alloreactive clones, pre-transplant mixed lymphocyte reaction products were sequenced and then compared with unstimulated pre-transplant donor and recipient T cells. The cohort enrolled 20 to 25 intestinal transplant recipients including one retransplant, and a few patients lacking pretransplant specimens were excluded. Donor T cell macrochimerism was defined as a peak of at least 4% donor T cells among recipient peripheral blood mononuclear cells. Samples from a few later patients were sequenced in-house on an Illumina MiSeq with MiXCR processing rather than by the commercial service.

The library was built by means of the immunoSEQ multiplex PCR assay. Adaptive Biotechnologies carried out high-throughput TCR-beta CDR3 sequencing of genomic DNA for most patients. The paper's data handling went like this. Adaptive's ImmunoSEQ software was the source of the TCR sequencing data for over 15 patients, while a few other patients were processed with MiXCR and VDJtools. CDR3 nucleotide sequences shared between donor and recipient were removed because the origin of such sequences could not be assigned. At least 2-fold expansion over unstimulated cells and a minimum CFSE-low frequency of 0.002% (template counts) or 0.001% (read counts) were required for clones to be classified as alloreactive. Mappable clones were those detected in sequenced pre-transplant spleen, lymph node, or MLR CFSE-low populations of the donor or recipient. Cumulative frequency of alloreactive clones was calculated as a percentage of all sequences weighted by copy number. TCRdb mirrors the immuneACCESS table, restricted to in-frame sequences. Some clones are absent from its copies; in checked studies, under half trace to an unresolved V gene, and the reason for the others is unknown. Clone size and V and J calls were adopted from that table, with D and trimming inferred from the DNA. Present in this sample are about 98,000 clones, roughly 88% of which were seen just once. The ten largest clones add up to 1.4% to 1.5% of the sample.

Blood samples were collected up to 4 times in the first month after transplant and then at least monthly when available. General study outcomes and caveats: GvH clones were detected in recipient bone marrow, and some of these GvH clones were observed earlier in ileal mucosa or blood, consistent with an intestinal mucosal origin. Conclusions were limited by the relatively low number and heterogeneity of intestinal transplant patients. High GvH to HvG T cell clonal ratios were observed in the allografts of patients with donor T cell macrochimerism. Peak levels of circulating GvH clones were associated with declines in HvG clones early after transplant.

The sample in question was PBMCs, obtained 255 days after intestinal transplant. The chain is made from TRBV15 and TRBJ2-1, and 10 junction bases match TRBD2. The receptor's source is a human patient who received an intestinal transplant, so some T cells may come from the graft donor. The DNA sequence reads TGTGCCAGCTTAGCGGGGGGCCCCCTGAATGAGCAGTTCTTC. It translates as CASLAGGPLNEQFF.